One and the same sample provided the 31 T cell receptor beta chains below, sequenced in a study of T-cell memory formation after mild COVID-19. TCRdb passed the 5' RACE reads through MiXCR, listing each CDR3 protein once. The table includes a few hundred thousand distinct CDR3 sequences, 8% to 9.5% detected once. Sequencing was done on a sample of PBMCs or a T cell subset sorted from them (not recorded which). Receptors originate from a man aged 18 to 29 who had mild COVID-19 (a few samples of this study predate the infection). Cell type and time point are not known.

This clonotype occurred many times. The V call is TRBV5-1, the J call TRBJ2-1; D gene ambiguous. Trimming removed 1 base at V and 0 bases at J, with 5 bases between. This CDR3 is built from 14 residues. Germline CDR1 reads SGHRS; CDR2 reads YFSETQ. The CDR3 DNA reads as TGCGCCAGCAGCTTGCAGAGCTCCTACAATGAGCAGTTCTTC. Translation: CASSLQSSYNEQFF.

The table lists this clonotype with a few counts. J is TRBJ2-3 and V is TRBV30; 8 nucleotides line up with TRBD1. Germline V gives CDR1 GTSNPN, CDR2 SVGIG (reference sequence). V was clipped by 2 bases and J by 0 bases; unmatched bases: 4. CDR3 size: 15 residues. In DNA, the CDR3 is TGTGCCTGGAGTCGGGACAGGCTTAGCACAGATACGCAGTATTTT. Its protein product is CAWSRDRLSTDTQYF. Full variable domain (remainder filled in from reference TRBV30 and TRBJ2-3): SQTIHQWPATLVQPVGSPLSLECTVEGTSNPNLYWYRQAAGRGLQLLFYSVGIGQISSEVPQNLSASRPQDRQFILSSKKLLLSDSGFYLCAWSRDRLSTDTQYFGPGTRLTVL.

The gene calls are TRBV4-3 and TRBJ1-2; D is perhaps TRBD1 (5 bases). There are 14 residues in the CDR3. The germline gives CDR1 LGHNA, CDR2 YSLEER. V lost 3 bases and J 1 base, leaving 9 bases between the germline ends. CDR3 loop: CASSQGLNNYGYTF. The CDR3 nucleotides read TGCGCCAGCAGCCAGGGACTGAATAACTATGGCTACACCTTC.

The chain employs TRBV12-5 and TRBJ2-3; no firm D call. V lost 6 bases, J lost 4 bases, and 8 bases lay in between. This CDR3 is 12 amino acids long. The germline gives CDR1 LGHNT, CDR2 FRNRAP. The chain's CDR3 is CASGSLPDTQYF. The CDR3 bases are TGTGCTAGTGGCTCCCTCCCAGATACGCAGTATTTT.

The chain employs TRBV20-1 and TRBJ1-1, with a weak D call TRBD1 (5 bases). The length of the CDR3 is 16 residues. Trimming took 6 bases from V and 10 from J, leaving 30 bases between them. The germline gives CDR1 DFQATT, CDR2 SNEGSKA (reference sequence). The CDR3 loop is CSAYPIRRQTTVGAFF. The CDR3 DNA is TGCAGTGCCTACCCCATACGGAGACAGACGACCGTGGGAGCTTTCTTT.

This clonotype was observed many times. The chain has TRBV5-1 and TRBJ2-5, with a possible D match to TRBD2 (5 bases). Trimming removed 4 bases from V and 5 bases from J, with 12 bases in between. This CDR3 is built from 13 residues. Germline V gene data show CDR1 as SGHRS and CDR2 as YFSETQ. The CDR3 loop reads CASSPPRAETQYF. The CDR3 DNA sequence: TGCGCCAGCAGCCCGCCGAGGGCTGAGACCCAGTACTTC. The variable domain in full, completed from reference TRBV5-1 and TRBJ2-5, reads KAGVTQTPRYLIKTRGQQVTLSCSPISGHRSVSWYQQTPGQGLQFLFEYFSETQRNKGNFPGRFSGRQFSNSRSEMNVSTLELGDSALYLCASSPPRAETQYFGPGTRLLVL.

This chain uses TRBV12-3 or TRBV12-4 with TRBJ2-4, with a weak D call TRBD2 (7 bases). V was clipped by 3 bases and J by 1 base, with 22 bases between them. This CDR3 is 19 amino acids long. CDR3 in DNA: TGTGCCAGCAGTTTGAGAGGAGGGGGGGCTTCCCTGGCCAAAAACATTCAGTACTTC. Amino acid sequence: CASSLRGGGASLAKNIQYF.

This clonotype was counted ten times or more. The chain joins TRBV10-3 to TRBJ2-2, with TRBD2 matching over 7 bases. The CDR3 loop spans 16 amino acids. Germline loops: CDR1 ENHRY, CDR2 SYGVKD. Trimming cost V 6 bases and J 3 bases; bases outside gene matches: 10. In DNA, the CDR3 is TGTGCCATCAGCCCCGGCGGGGGTTTGGACACCGGGGAGCTGTTTTTT. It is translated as CAISPGGGLDTGELFF.

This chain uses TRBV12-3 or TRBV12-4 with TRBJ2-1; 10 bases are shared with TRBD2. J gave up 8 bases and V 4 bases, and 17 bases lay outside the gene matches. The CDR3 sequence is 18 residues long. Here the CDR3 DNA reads TGTGCCAGCAGTTCCGATCATCTAGCGGGAGCGAGCGGCGATGAGCAGTTCTTC. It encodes CASSSDHLAGASGDEQFF.

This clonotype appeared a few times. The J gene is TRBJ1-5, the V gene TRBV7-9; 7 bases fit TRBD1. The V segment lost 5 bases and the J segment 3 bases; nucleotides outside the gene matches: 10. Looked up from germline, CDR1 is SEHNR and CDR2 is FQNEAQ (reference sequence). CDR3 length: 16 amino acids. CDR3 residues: CASSPSTGTVNQPQHF. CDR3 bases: TGTGCCAGCAGCCCCTCCACCGGGACAGTCAATCAGCCCCAGCATTTT.

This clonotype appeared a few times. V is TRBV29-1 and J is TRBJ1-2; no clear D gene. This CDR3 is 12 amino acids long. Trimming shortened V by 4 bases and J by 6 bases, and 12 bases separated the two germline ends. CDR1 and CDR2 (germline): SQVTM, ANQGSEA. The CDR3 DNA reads TGCAGCGTTGCCCTTCCCTTGGATGGCTACACCTTC. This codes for CSVALPLDGYTF.

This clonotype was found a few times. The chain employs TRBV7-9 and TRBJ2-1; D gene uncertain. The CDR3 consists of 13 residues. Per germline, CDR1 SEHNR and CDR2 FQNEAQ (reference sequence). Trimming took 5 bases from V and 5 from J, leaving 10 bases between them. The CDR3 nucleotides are TGTGCCAGCAGCCTAGACATGAACAATGAGCAGTTCTTC. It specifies CASSLDMNNEQFF.

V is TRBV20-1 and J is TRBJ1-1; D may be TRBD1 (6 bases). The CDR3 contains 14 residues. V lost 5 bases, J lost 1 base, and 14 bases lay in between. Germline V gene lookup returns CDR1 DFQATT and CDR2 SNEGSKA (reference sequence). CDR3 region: CSAPPGARNTEAFF. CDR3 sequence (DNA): TGCAGTGCTCCCCCAGGGGCGAGGAACACTGAAGCTTTCTTT.

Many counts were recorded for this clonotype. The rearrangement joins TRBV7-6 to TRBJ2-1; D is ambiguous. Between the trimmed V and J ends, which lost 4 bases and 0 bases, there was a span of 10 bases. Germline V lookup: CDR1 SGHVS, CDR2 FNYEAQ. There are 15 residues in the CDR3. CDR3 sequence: CASSSDLSSYNEQFF. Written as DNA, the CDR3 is TGTGCCAGCAGCTCGGACCTTAGCTCCTACAATGAGCAGTTCTTC.

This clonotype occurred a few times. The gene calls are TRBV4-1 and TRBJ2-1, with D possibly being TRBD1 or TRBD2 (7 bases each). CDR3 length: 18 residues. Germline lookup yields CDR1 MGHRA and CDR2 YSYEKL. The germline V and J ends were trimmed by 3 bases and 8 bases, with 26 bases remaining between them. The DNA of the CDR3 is TGCGCCAGCAGCCACAGGGGGGCCGGGGGGCAGGGTTTGGATGAGCAGTTCTTC. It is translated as CASSHRGAGGQGLDEQFF.

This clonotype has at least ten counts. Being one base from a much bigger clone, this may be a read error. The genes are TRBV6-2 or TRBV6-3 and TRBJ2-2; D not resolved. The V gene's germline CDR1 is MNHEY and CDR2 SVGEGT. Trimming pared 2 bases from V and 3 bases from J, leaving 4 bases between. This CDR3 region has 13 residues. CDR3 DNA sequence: TGTGCCAGCAGTTACAGGGACACCGGGGAGCTGTTTTTT. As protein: CASSYRDTGELFF.

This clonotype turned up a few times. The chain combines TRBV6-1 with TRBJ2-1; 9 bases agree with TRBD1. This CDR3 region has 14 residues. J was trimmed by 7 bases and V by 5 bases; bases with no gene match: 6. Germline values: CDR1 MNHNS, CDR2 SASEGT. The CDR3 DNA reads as TGTGCCAGCAGTACCCACAGGGGGCTTAATGAGCAGTTCTTC. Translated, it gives CASSTHRGLNEQFF.

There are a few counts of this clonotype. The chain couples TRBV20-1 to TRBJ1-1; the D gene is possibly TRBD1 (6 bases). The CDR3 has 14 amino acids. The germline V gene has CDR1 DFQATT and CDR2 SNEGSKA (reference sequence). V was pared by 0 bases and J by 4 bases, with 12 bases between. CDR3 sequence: CSARDQRGLTEAFF. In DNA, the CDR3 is TGCAGTGCTAGAGATCAGCGGGGGCTCACTGAAGCTTTCTTT.

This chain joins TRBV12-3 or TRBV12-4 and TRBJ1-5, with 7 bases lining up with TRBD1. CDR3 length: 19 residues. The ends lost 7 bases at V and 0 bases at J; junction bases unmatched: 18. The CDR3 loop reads CASTESRDSVSYSNQPQHF. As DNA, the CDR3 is TGTGCCAGCACTGAATCCCGGGACAGCGTCTCTTATAGCAATCAGCCCCAGCATTTT.

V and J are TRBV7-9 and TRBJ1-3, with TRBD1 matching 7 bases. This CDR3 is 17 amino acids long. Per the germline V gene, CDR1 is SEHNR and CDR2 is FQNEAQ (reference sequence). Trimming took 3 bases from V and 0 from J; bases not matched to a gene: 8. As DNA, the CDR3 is TGTGCCAGCAGCTTCAGTCCGGGACAGTCCTCTGGAAACACCATATATTTT. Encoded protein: CASSFSPGQSSGNTIYF.

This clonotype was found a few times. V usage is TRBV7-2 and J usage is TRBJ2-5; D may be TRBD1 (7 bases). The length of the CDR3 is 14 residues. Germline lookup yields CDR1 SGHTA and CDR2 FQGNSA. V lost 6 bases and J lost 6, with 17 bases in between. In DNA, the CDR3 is TGTGCCAGCAGGAACGACAGGGCGGGGAAGACCCAGTACTTC. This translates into CASRNDRAGKTQYF.

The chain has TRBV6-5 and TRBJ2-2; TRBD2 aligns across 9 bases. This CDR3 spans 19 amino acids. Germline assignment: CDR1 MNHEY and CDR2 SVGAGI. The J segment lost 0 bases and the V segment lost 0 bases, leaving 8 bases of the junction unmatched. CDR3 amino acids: CASSYSRQRGVPNTGELFF. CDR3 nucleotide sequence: TGTGCCAGCAGTTACTCGAGGCAGCGGGGGGTGCCGAACACCGGGGAGCTGTTTTTT.

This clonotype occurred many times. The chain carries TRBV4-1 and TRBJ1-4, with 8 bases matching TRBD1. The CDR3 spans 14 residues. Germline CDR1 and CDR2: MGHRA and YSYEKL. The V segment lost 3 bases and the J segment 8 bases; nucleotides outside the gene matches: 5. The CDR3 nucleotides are TGCGCCAGCAGCCAGGACAGGGTGGGGGAAAAACTGTTTTTT. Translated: CASSQDRVGEKLFF.

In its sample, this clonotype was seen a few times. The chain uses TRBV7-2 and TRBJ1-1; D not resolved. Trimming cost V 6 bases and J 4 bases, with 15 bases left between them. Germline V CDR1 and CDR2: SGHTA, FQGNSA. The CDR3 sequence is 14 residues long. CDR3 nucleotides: TGTGCCAGCAGGAAATCCCTCCCGTCCACTGAAGCTTTCTTT. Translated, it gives CASRKSLPSTEAFF.

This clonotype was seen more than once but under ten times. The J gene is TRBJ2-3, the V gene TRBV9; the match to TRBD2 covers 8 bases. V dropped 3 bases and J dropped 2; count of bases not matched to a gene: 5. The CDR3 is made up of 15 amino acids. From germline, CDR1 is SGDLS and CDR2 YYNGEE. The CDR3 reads CASSAREGNTDTQYF. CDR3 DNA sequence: TGTGCCAGCAGCGCCCGGGAGGGGAACACAGATACGCAGTATTTT.

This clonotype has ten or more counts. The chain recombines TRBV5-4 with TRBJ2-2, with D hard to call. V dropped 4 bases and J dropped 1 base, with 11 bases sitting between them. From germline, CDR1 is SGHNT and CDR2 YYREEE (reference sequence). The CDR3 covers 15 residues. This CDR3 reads CASSQAEQNTGELFF. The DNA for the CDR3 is TGTGCCAGCAGCCAGGCGGAACAGAACACCGGGGAGCTGTTTTTT.

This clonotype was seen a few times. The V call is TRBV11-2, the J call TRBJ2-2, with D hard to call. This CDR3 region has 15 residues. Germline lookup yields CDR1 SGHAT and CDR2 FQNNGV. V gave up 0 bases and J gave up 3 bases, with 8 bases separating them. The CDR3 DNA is TGTGCCAGCAGCTTAGATCCCCCGTACACCGGGGAGCTGTTTTTT. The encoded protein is CASSLDPPYTGELFF.

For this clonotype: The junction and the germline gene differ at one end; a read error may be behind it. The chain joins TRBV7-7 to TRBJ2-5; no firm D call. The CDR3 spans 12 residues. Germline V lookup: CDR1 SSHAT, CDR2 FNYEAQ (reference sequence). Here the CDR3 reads CASSFGPGAQYF. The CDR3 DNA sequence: TGTGCTAGCAGCTTTGGCCCTGGGGCCCAGTACTTC.

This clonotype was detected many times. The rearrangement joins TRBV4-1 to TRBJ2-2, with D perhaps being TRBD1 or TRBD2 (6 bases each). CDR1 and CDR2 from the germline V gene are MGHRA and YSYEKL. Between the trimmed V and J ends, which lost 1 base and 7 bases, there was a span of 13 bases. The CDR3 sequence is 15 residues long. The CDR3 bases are TGCGCCAGCAGCCAAGGGGTAGGGGGAGGCGGGGAGCTGTTTTTT. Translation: CASSQGVGGGGELFF.

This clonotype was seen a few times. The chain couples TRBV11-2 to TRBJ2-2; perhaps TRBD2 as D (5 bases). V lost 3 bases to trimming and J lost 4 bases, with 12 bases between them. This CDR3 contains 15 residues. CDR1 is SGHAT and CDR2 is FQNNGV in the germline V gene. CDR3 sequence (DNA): TGTGCCAGCAGCTTGACTATCGGGTCCACCGGGGAGCTGTTTTTT. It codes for CASSLTIGSTGELFF.

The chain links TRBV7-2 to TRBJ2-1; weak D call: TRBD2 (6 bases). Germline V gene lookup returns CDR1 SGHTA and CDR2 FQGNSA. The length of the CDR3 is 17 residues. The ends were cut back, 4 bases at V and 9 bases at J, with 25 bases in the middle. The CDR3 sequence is CASSSPLDRPAGGEQFF. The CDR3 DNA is TGTGCCAGCAGCTCCCCCCTCGACCGTCCGGCCGGGGGTGAGCAGTTCTTC.